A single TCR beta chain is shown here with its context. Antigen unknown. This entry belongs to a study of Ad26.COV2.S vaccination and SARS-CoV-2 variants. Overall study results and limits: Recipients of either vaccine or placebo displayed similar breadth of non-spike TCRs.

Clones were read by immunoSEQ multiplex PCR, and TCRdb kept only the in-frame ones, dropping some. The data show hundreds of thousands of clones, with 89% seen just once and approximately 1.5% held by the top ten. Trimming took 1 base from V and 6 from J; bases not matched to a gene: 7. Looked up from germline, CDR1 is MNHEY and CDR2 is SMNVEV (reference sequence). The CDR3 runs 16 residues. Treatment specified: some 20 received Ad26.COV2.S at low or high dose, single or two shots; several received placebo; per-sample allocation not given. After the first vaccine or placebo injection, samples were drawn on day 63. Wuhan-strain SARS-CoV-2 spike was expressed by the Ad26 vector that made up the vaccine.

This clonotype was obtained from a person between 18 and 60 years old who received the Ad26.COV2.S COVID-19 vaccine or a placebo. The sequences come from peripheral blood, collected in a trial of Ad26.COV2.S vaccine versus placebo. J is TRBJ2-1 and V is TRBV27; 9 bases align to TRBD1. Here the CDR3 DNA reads TGTGCCAGCAGTTTATTTTGGGACAGGGTGGTCAATGAGCAGTTCTTC. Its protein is CASSLFWDRVVNEQFF.